The source of this T cell receptor beta chain is a study of blood T cell repertoires in COVID-19. Turning to the study itself: Acute and convalescent COVID-19 specimens originated in the United States, Italy and Spain. From T cells, B-cell-depleted T cells, or PBMCs came the material, which was cDNA or gDNA.

Per the authors' pipeline: Amplification of reference gene primers provided the estimated nucleated cell counts. Generated by immunoSEQ multiplex PCR, the TCRdb table keeps only in-frame clones and is missing some. Clonal size and the V and J genes are those of that table, whereas D and trimming came from the DNA. Of some 260,000 clones in the sample, nearly 90% were seen once. V lost 4 bases to trimming and J lost 2 bases, with 11 bases between them. CDR3 length equals 14 residues. Per germline, CDR1 SGHVS and CDR2 FQNEAQ. V and J are TRBV7-8 and TRBJ1-1; D may be TRBD1 (6 bases). The sequencing input was peripheral blood. This receptor was identified in a man between 18 and 29 years old with active or convalescent COVID-19. This CDR3 is CASSSRTVNTEAFF. Here the CDR3 DNA reads TGTGCCAGCAGCTCGAGGACAGTCAACACTGAAGCTTTCTTT.